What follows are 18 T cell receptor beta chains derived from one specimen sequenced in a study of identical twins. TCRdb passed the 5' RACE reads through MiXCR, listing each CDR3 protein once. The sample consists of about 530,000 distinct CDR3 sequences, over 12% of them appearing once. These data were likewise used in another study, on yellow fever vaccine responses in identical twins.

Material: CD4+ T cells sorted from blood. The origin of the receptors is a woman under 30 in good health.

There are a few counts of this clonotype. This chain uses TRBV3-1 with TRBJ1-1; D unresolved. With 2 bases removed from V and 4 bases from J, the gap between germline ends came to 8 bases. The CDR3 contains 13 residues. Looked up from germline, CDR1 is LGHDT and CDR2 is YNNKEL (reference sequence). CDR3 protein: CASSQIGPTEAFF. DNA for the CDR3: TGTGCCAGCAGCCAAATCGGGCCCACTGAAGCTTTCTTT.

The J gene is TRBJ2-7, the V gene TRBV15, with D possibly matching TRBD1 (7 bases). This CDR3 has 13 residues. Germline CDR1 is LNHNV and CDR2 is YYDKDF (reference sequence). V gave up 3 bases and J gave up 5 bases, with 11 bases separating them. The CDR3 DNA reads TGTGCCACCAGCAGGCTCAGGGGGGACGAGCAGTACGTC. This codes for CATSRLRGDEQYV.

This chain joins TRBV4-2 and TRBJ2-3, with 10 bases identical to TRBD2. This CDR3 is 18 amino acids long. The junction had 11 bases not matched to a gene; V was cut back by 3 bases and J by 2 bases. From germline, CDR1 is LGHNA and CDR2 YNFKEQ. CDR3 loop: CASSHGTSATGFTDTQYF. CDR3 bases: TGTGCCAGCAGCCACGGGACTAGCGCGACAGGGTTCACAGATACGCAGTATTTT.

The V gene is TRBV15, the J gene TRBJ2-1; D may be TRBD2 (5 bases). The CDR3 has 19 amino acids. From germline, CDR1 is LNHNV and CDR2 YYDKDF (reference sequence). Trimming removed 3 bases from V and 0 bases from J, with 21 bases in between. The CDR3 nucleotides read TGTGCCACCAGCAGGGGGTTGATCGGCGGGCGCAGCTCCTACAATGAGCAGTTCTTC. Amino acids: CATSRGLIGGRSSYNEQFF.

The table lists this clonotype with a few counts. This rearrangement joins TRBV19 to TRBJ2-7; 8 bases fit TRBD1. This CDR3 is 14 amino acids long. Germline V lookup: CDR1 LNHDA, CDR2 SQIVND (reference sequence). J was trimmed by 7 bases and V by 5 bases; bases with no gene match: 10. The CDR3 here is CASSHRTGSGEQYF. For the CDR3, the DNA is TGTGCCAGTAGTCATCGGACAGGGAGCGGTGAGCAGTACTTC.

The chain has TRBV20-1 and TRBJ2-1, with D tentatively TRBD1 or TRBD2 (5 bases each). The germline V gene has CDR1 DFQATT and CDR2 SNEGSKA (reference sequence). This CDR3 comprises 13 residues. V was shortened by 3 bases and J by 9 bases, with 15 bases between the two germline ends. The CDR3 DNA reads TGCAGTGCTAGGCCGGCAACTGGGGGTGAGCAGTTCTTC. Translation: CSARPATGGEQFF.

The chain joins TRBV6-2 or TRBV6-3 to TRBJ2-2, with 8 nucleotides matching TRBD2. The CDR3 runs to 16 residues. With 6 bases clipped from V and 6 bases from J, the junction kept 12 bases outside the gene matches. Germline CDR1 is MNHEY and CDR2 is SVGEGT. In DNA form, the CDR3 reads TGTGCCAGCAGCCACGGAGCGGGAGTTCTCCCCGGGGAGCTGTTTTTT. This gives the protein CASSHGAGVLPGELFF.

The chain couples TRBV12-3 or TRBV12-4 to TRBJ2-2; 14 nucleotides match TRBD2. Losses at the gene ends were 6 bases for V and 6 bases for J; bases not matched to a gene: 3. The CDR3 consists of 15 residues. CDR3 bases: TGTGCCAGCAGACGACTAGCGGGAGGGTCCGGGGAGCTGTTTTTT. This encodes CASRRLAGGSGELFF.

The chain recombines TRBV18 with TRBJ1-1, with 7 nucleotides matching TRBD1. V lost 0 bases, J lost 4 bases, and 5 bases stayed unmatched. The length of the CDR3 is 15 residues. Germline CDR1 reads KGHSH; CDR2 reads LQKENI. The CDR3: CASSPPGGASTEAFF. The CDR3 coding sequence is TGTGCCAGCTCACCACCAGGGGGCGCGAGCACTGAAGCTTTCTTT.

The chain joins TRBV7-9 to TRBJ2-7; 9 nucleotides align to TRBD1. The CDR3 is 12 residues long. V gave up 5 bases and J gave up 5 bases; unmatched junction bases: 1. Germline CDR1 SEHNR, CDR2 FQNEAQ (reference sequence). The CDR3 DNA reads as TGTGCCAGCAGCCGGACAGGGGACGAGCAGTACGTC. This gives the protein CASSRTGDEQYV.

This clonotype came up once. The CDR3 sequence is CASSYSHRPYEQYF. CDR3 coding DNA: TGTGCCAGCAGTTACTCCCACCGCCCCTACGAGCAGTACTTC. This chain connects TRBV6-5 to TRBJ2-7; D uncertain. The ends were cut back, 0 bases at V and 2 bases at J, with 8 bases in the middle. The length of the CDR3 is 14 residues. Per germline, CDR1 MNHEY and CDR2 SVGAGI.

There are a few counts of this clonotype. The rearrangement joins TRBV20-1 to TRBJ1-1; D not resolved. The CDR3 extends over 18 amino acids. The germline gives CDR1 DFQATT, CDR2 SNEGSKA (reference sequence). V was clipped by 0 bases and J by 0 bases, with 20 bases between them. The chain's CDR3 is CSARDGGPRGVMNTEAFF. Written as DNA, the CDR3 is TGCAGTGCTAGAGACGGAGGACCCCGGGGAGTGATGAACACTGAAGCTTTCTTT.

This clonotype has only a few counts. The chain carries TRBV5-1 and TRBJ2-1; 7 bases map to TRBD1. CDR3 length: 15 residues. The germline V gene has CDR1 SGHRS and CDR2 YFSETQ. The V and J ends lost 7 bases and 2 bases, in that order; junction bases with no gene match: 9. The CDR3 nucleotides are TGCGCCAGCGGAAAGCCGGGACAGCCCTACAATGAGCAGTTCTTC. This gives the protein CASGKPGQPYNEQFF.

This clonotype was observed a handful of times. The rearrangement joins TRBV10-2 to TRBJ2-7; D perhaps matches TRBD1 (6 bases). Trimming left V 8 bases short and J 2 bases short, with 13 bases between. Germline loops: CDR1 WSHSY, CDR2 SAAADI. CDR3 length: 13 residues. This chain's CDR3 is CASRQGIAYEQYV. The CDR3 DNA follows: TGCGCCAGCCGTCAGGGGATAGCCTACGAGCAGTACGTC.

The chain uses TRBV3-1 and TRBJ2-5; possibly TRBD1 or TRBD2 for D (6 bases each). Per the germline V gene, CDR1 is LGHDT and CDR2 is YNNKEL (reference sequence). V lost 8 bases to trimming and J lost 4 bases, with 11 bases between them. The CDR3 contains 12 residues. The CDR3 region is CASGGLGETQYF. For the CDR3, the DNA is TGTGCCAGCGGGGGGCTGGGAGAGACCCAGTACTTC.

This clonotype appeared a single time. CDR3 nucleotide sequence: TGTGCCAGCAGCTTATTGCGCGGGCCCCAAGAGACCCAGTACTTC. Its protein product is CASSLLRGPQETQYF. The chain couples TRBV11-1 to TRBJ2-5; D possibly corresponds to TRBD2 (5 bases). CDR3 length equals 15 residues. Between the trimmed V and J ends, which lost 2 bases and 1 base, there was a span of 11 bases. Germline V gene sequence: CDR1 SGHAT, CDR2 FQDESV (reference sequence).

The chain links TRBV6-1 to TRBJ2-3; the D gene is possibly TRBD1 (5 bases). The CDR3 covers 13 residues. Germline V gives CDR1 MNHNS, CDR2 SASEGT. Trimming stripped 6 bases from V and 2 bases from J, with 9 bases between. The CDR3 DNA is TGTGCCAGCAGGACGACAGACACAGATACGCAGTATTTT. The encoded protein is CASRTTDTDTQYF.

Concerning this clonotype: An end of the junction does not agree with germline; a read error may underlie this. CDR3: CASSSDSYYERYF. The CDR3 coding sequence is TGTGCCAGCAGTTCGGACAGTTACTACGAGCGGTACTTC. The chain has TRBV6-5 and TRBJ2-7, with D tentatively TRBD1 (6 bases). The CDR3 contains 13 residues. Germline CDR1 is MNHEY and CDR2 is SVGAGI.